The 20 T cell receptor beta chains below were found in one sample sequenced in a study of T cells in women clearing cervical HPV infection. Measured with immunoSEQ multiplex PCR; TCRdb has only the in-frame clones, and not every one. The sample totals around 25,000 clones. Material: blood buffy coat. Receptors originate from a woman aged 18-69 years with a cervical HPV16 infection that either progressed to CIN3+ or cleared (not recorded which).

As concerns this clone: The sequenced fragment ends 3 residues before the CDR3 boundary, so the rest is inferred from the germline J gene. The V call is TRBV10-3, the J call TRBJ1-1; 7 positions match TRBD1. The trim removed 4 bases at V and 1 base at J, leaving 3 bases unmatched. Germline V lookup: CDR1 ENHRY, CDR2 SYGVKD. The CDR3 covers 14 residues. The CDR3 bases that were read are TGTGCCATCAGTGTAGGGACAGCGAACACTGAA. This codes for CAISVGTANTE. The whole CDR3 protein is CAISVGTANTEAFF.

Points on this clone: The missing CDR3 end, 3 residues past where the read stops, is filled in from the germline J gene. The rearrangement joins TRBV10-2 to TRBJ1-1, with D maybe TRBD1 (6 bases). Germline lookup yields CDR1 WSHSY and CDR2 SAAADI. The CDR3 consists of 13 residues. Between the trimmed V and J ends, which lost 10 bases and 3 bases, there was a span of 15 bases. The DNA read from the CDR3 is TGCGCCACAGGGGAGCAGGGTTACACTGAA. Amino acid sequence: CATGEQGYTE. The whole CDR3 protein reads CATGEQGYTEAFF.

With respect to this clone: Read sequence stops 3 residues before the CDR3 end, and the germline J gene provides the missing end. The rearrangement links TRBV5-5 to TRBJ2-7, with D perhaps TRBD1 (6 bases). The V end was cut by 3 bases, the J end by 3 bases, with 13 bases between. The germline gives CDR1 SGHKS, CDR2 YYEKEE (reference sequence). The CDR3 covers 14 residues. CDR3 sequence reads: CASSSTGGHYEQYF. CDR3 DNA (partial): TGTGCCAGCAGCTCGACAGGAGGTCACTACGAG. Based on the CDR3 plus reference TRBV5-5 and TRBJ2-7, the full variable domain is DAGVTQSPTHLIKTRGQQVTLRCSPISGHKSVSWYQQVLGQGPQFIFQYYEKEERGRGNFPDRFSARQFPNYSSELNVNALLLGDSALYLCASSSTGGHYEQYFGPGTRLTVT.

CDR3 sequence reads: CAISEYRGDTEAFF. Partial CDR3 DNA: TGTGCCATCAGTGAATACAGAGGGGACACTGAA. The V gene is TRBV10-3, the J gene TRBJ1-1; weak D call: TRBD1 (5 bases). The read gets to within 3 residues of the CDR3 end, and the germline J gene fills in the rest. This CDR3 comprises 14 residues. In germline, CDR1 is ENHRY, CDR2 SYGVKD. V lost 3 bases, J lost 3 bases, and 11 bases lay in between.

With respect to this clone: From the germline J gene comes the end of the CDR3, since the read stops 3 residues before it. The gene calls are TRBV5-4 and TRBJ1-4, with TRBD1 identical over 8 bases. This CDR3 has 14 amino acids. Per the germline V gene, CDR1 is SGHNT and CDR2 is YYREEE (reference sequence). V lost 4 bases and J lost 5; bases outside the gene matches: 4. CDR3 DNA, as far as it was read: TGTGCCAGCAGCCGGAGACAGGGGAATGAAAAA. It specifies CASSRRQGNEK. The complete CDR3 reads CASSRRQGNEKLFF.

Concerning this clone: Read sequence stops 3 residues before the CDR3 end, and the germline J gene provides the missing end. This chain connects TRBV5-1 to TRBJ2-7; tentative D call: TRBD1 (5 bases). The length of the CDR3 is 15 residues. Trimming stripped 0 bases from V and 1 base from J, with 11 bases between. CDR1 is SGHRS, CDR2 YFSETQ, per germline. The CDR3 loop reads CASSLVQGTSYEQYF. CDR3 DNA, as far as it was read: TGCGCCAGCAGCTTGGTCCAGGGTACTTCCTACGAG.

Note on this clone: The read terminates 3 residues before the CDR3 end, so the remaining end is supplied by the germline J gene. The same CDR3 is also encoded by other DNA sequences in this sample. The chain uses TRBV18 and TRBJ2-1; TRBD1 is a possible D gene (6 bases). Trimming removed 9 bases from V and 5 bases from J, with 20 bases in between. From germline, CDR1 is KGHSH and CDR2 LQKENI. The CDR3 has 15 residues. The DNA read from the CDR3 is TGTGCCAGTCATACAGGGTATGACCGCGACAATGAG. This encodes CASHTGYDRDNE. Given in full, the CDR3 is CASHTGYDRDNEQFF.

With respect to this clone: The read comes to an end 3 residues before the CDR3 does, leaving the germline J gene to fill in the end. This chain connects TRBV2 to TRBJ2-7; 8 bases match TRBD1. The V and J ends lost 7 bases and 6 bases, in that order; junction bases with no gene match: 8. From germline, CDR1 is SNHLY and CDR2 FYNNEI. CDR3 length: 13 residues. Partial CDR3 DNA: TGTGCCAGCACCCGGGGACAGGAGGGCGAG. Its protein product is CASTRGQEGE. The full-length CDR3 reads as CASTRGQEGEQYF.

For this clone: Read coverage stops 3 residues before the CDR3 terminus; the germline J gene supplies the remainder. The chain is built from TRBV5-1 and TRBJ2-1, with D possibly TRBD1 on 5 matching bases. This CDR3 comprises 14 residues. CDR1 and CDR2 (germline): SGHRS, YFSETQ. V was pared by 4 bases and J by 1 base, with 9 bases between. Partial CDR3 DNA: TGCGCCAGCAGCCAGACAGAGTCCTACAATGAG. Translated, it gives CASSQTESYNE. The entire CDR3 is CASSQTESYNEQFF.

Details on this clone: Coverage ceases 3 residues before the CDR3 finishes, and the germline J gene fills in the end. The rearrangement links TRBV30 to TRBJ2-4; the D gene is possibly TRBD1 (6 bases). The CDR3 sequence is 13 residues long. CDR1 and CDR2 (germline): GTSNPN, SVGIG (reference sequence). The part of the CDR3 DNA that was read is TGTGCCTGGAGTTTCGACAGGAACTATGGT. Translating it yields CAWSFDRNYG. The CDR3 as a whole reads CAWSFDRNYGQYF.

This clone is medium-sized (0.01 to 0.1%) by frequency. The observed sequence ends 3 residues before the CDR3 terminus, with the missing tail filled in from the germline J gene. The rearrangement uses TRBV10-3 and TRBJ2-3; 12 nucleotides line up with TRBD2. The CDR3 is 14 amino acids. Per the germline V gene, CDR1 is ENHRY and CDR2 is SYGVKD. V dropped 9 bases and J dropped 3; count of bases not matched to a gene: 4. CDR3 sequence: CAIRLAGETDTQYF. The DNA read from the CDR3 is TGTGCCATAAGACTAGCGGGGGAAACAGATACG.

On this clone itself: Read data end 3 residues before the CDR3 end; the end is taken from the germline J gene. This rearrangement joins TRBV29-1 to TRBJ2-5; D is perhaps TRBD2 (5 bases). The germline gives CDR1 SQVTM, CDR2 ANQGSEA. The CDR3 sequence is 12 residues long. Trimming left V 4 bases short and J 4 bases short, with 10 bases between. The CDR3 region is CSVGPGLETQYF. The CDR3 DNA, read in part, is TGCAGCGTTGGGCCGGGGTTAGAGACC. Filled out from reference TRBV29-1 and TRBJ2-5, the complete variable domain reads SAVISQKPSRDICQRGTSLTIQCQVDSQVTMMFWYRQQPGQSLTLIATANQGSEATYESGFVIDKFPISRPNLTFSTLTVSNMSPEDSSIYLCSVGPGLETQYFGPGTRLLVL.

About this clone: The read is 3 residues too short to cover the CDR3 end, so that end is filled in from the germline J gene. V gene TRBV5-1 combines with J gene TRBJ2-5; 10 nucleotides agree with TRBD2. Germline lookup yields CDR1 SGHRS and CDR2 YFSETQ. V lost 5 bases, J lost 1 base, and 5 bases stayed unmatched. The CDR3 has 15 residues. The CDR3 region is CASRLAGIPQETQYF. Incomplete CDR3 DNA: TGCGCCAGCAGACTAGCGGGGATCCCCCAAGAGACC.

Of note for this clone: The CDR3 end lies 3 residues beyond the end of the read and is filled in from the germline J gene. The chain uses TRBV6-2 or TRBV6-3 and TRBJ1-6, with TRBD1 as a possible D gene (5 bases). CDR1 MNHEY and CDR2 SVGEGT come from the germline V gene. The CDR3 loop spans 15 amino acids. Trimming cost V 5 bases and J 6 bases, with 14 bases left between them. The CDR3 region is CASSLSGTFNSPLHF. CDR3 DNA, as far as it was read: TGTGCCAGCAGTCTTTCCGGGACTTTTAATTCACCC.

On this clone: The read ends 3 residues shy of where the CDR3 ends; the end is completed using the germline J gene. V usage is TRBV10-3 and J usage is TRBJ1-3; D ambiguous. The CDR3 is 14 residues long. CDR1 and CDR2 from the germline V gene are ENHRY and SYGVKD. The V and J ends lost 0 bases and 2 bases respectively, with 5 bases between them. Here the CDR3 reads CAISESRAGNTIYF. The DNA read from the CDR3 is TGTGCCATCAGTGAGTCGAGGGCTGGAAACACC.

Comment on this clone: The read is 3 residues too short to cover the CDR3 end, so that end is filled in from the germline J gene. This chain joins TRBV5-6 and TRBJ2-7; 10 bases fit TRBD1. V shed 2 bases and J 3 bases; nucleotides not matched to a gene: 5. This CDR3 is 15 amino acids long. Germline CDR1 is SGHDT and CDR2 is YYEEEE. The covered CDR3 bases are TGTGCCAGCAGCTTTGGGACAGGGGTACGCTACGAG. Translation gives CASSFGTGVRYE. Given in full, the CDR3 is CASSFGTGVRYEQYF.

A word on this clone: With the read ending 3 residues before the CDR3 end, the germline J gene is used to fill in that end. The V and J genes are TRBV7-9 and TRBJ1-2; D possibly corresponds to TRBD1 (5 bases). Germline assignment: CDR1 SEHNR and CDR2 FQNEAQ (reference sequence). There are 12 residues in the CDR3. V gave up 5 bases and J gave up 4 bases, with 8 bases separating them. The sequenced part of the CDR3 DNA is TGTGCCAGCAGCCTGGGGGGCTATGGC. Translating it yields CASSLGGYG. The CDR3 in full is CASSLGGYGYTF.

In regard to this clone: The CDR3 end lies 3 residues beyond the end of the read and is filled in from the germline J gene. The rearrangement joins TRBV7-8 to TRBJ2-2, with D possibly TRBD1 on 5 matching bases. The CDR3 is made up of 16 amino acids. Germline lookup yields CDR1 SGHVS and CDR2 FQNEAQ. CDR3 bases read: TGTGCCAGCAGCCTTTGGGCAGGGATAACTAATGAAAAG. It encodes CASSLWAGITNEK. Given in full, the CDR3 is CASSLWAGITNEKLFF.

The CDR3 bases that were read are TGTGCCATCAGTCCTAGCGGGGGCTCCTACGAG. This encodes CAISPSGGSYE. The full CDR3 sequence reads CAISPSGGSYEQYF. The J gene is TRBJ2-7, the V gene TRBV10-3; TRBD2 matches 10 bases. The read ends 3 residues early relative to the CDR3; the germline J gene fills the gap. The CDR3 length is 14 residues. The ends lost 5 bases at V and 0 bases at J; junction bases unmatched: 1. The germline gives CDR1 ENHRY, CDR2 SYGVKD.

A remark on this clone: The observed sequence ends 3 residues before the CDR3 terminus, with the missing tail filled in from the germline J gene. The rearrangement joins TRBV7-7 to TRBJ2-5, with D tentatively TRBD1 (6 bases). The CDR3 totals 17 residues. Germline V gene data show CDR1 as SSHAT and CDR2 as FNYEAQ (reference sequence). V lost 1 base to trimming and J lost 1 base, with 16 bases between them. The part of the CDR3 DNA that was read is TGTGCCAGCAGCTTAGGGGGCATCCGGGACACCCAAGAGACC. Translation gives CASSLGGIRDTQET. The full CDR3 reads CASSLGGIRDTQETQYF.